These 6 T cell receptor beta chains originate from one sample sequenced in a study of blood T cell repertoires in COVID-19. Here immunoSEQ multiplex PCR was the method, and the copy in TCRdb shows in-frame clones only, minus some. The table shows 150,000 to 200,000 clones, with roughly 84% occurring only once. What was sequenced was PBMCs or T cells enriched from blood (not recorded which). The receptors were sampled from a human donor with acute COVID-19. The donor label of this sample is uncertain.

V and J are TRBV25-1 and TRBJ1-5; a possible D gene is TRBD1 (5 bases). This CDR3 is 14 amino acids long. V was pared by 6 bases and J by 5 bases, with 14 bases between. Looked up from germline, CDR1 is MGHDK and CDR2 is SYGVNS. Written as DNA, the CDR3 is TGTGCCAGCAGCCCAGGGAGGGAATATCAGCCCCAGCATTTT. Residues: CASSPGREYQPQHF.

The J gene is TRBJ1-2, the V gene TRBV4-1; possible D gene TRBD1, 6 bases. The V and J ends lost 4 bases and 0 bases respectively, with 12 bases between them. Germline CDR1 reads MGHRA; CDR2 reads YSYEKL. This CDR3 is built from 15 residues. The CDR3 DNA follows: TGCGCCAGCAGCCCGGGAGGGGGGACTAACTATGGCTACACCTTC. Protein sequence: CASSPGGGTNYGYTF.

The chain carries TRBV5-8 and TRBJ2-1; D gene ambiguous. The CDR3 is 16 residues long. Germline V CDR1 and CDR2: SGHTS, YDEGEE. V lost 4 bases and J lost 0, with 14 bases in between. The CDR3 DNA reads TGTGCCAGCAGCCCTCATCTCCTTAGCTCCTACAATGAGCAGTTCTTC. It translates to CASSPHLLSSYNEQFF.

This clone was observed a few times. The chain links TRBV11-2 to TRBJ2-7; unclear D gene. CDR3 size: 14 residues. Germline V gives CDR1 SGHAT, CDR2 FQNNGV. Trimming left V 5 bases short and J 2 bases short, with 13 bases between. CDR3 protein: CASSVSVKTYEQYF. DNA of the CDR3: TGTGCCAGCAGCGTCAGCGTCAAAACCTACGAGCAGTACTTC.

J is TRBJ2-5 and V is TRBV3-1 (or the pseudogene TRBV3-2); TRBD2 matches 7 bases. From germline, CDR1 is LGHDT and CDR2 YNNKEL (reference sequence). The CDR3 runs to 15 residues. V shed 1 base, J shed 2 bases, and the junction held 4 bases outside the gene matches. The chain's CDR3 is CASSQGGGKQETQYF. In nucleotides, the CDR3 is TGTGCCAGCAGCCAAGGGGGGGGAAAGCAAGAGACCCAGTACTTC.

CDR3 bases: TGTGCCAGCAGCCCTATGGACAGGGACTATGGCTACACCTTC. Its protein product is CASSPMDRDYGYTF. The chain carries TRBV3-1 (or the pseudogene TRBV3-2) and TRBJ1-2; 8 positions match TRBD1. V lost 4 bases to trimming and J lost 3 bases; unmatched junction nucleotides: 4. CDR1 is LGHDT and CDR2 is YNNKEL in the germline V gene (reference sequence). This CDR3 contains 14 residues.